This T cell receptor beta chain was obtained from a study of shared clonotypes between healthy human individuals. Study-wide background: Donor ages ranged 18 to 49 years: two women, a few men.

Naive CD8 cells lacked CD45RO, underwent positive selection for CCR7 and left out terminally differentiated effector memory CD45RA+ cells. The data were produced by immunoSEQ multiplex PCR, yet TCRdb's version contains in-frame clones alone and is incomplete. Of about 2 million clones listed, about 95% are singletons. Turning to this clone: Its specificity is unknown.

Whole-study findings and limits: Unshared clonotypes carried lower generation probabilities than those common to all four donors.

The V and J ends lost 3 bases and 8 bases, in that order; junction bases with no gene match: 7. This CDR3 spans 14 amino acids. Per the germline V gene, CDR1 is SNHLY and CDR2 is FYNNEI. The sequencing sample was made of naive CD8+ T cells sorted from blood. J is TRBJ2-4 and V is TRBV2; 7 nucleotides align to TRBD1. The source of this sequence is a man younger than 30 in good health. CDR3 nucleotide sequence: TGTGCCAGCAGTGAGGTGGGCAGGGGGTACATTCAGTACTTC. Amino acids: CASSEVGRGYIQYF.